These T cell receptor beta chains were read from a single sample in a study of shared clonotypes between healthy human individuals. TCRdb keeps only in-frame clones here, not all; method: immunoSEQ multiplex PCR. The sample consists of 2 million to 3 million clones, 80% to 95% of them appearing once. The sequencing input was naive CD4+ T cells from PBMCs. The origin of the receptors is a man in his late teens or twenties in good health. Some clones in this sample may be carry-over from other donors' samples. CDR3s include the opening cysteine and the closing phenylalanine or tryptophan. The order of the fields is D gene, J gene, V gene, clone size, CDR3 DNA, CDR3 protein. The D gene is left open where the match is weak. Not every row has a clone size; where given, it reads once, few, many or a size class.

>TRBD1|TRBJ1-2|TRBV30|.
TGTGCCTGGAGTCCAGACAGGGGAGATGGCTACACCTTC
CAWSPDRGDGYTF
>TRBD2|TRBJ2-1|TRBV5-5|.
TGTGCCAGCACCCCGAGGACTAGCGGGAACAATGAGCAGTTCTTC
CASTPRTSGNNEQFF
>.|TRBJ1-1|TRBV4-1|.
TGCGCCAGCAGCCCTAGGGGGGGCTTTAACACTGAAGCTTTCTTT
CASSPRGGFNTEAFF
>.|TRBJ2-7|TRBV11-2|.
TGTGCCAGCAGCGGCCGACTAGGGTCCTACGAGCAGTACTTC
CASSGRLGSYEQYF
>TRBD1|TRBJ2-2|TRBV19|.
TGTGCCAGTAGTATAGTGCAGGGGACAGAGGGCACCGGGGAGCTGTTTTTT
CASSIVQGTEGTGELFF
>.|TRBJ1-5|TRBV5-4|.
TGTGCCAGCAGCTTGGACTCTAGCAATCAGCCCCAGCATTTT
CASSLDSSNQPQHF
>TRBD2|TRBJ2-7|TRBV19|.
TGTGCCAGTAGTTCCCCGGGGAGGGGCTACGAGCAGTACTTC
CASSSPGRGYEQYF
>TRBD2|TRBJ2-2|TRBV5-1|.
TGCGCCAGCAGCTCCTTAATGGGACTAGCGGGAGGGAACACCGGGGAGCTGTTTTTT
CASSSLMGLAGGNTGELFF
>.|TRBJ2-7|TRBV7-9|.
TGTGCCACCCAAATGGGGGGGGGCAGCCCCTACGAGCAGTACTTC
CATQMGGGSPYEQYF
>.|TRBJ2-5|TRBV5-1|.
TGCGCCAGCAGCTTGTCCGGATGGCCCGAGACCCAGTACTTC
CASSLSGWPETQYF
>TRBD1|TRBJ1-2|TRBV15|.
TGTGCCACCAGCATCGACAGGGGGCGGTATGGCTACACCTTC
CATSIDRGRYGYTF
>.|TRBJ2-5|TRBV19|once
TGTGCCAGTCCCGGGACAGATTACTGGCGGGGGGTCAAAGAGACCCAGTACTTC
CASPGTDYWRGVKETQYF
>.|TRBJ2-7|TRBV28|once
TGTGCCAGCAGTTTGACTTACTACGAGCAGTACTTC
CASSLTYYEQYF
>.|TRBJ2-3|TRBV9|.
TGTGCCAGCAGCGAGCGTCTAAGCGTAGATACGCAGTATTTT
CASSERLSVDTQYF
>.|TRBJ1-4|TRBV5-4|.
TGTGCCAGCAGCTTCACGCGGGGACATCCTACTTTT
CASSFTRGHPTF
>.|TRBJ2-1|TRBV18|.
TGTGCCAGCTCACAGATAGACAGCAACAATGAGCAGTTCTTC
CASSQIDSNNEQFF
>.|TRBJ2-2|TRBV29-1|.
TGCAGCGTTGGGGTAACCGGGGAGCTGTTTTTT
CSVGVTGELFF
>.|TRBJ2-5|TRBV5-1|.
TGCGCCAGCAGCTTGGACGGGCGTGGGACCCAGTACTTC
CASSLDGRGTQYF
>.|TRBJ2-7|TRBV23-1|.
TGCGCCCCCCGGGGGGACAACACGTACGAGCAGTACTTC
CAPRGDNTYEQYF
>TRBD1|TRBJ1-5|TRBV27|.
TGTGCCAGCAGCGGGACAGCTAATCAGCCCCAGCATTTT
CASSGTANQPQHF
>.|TRBJ1-2|TRBV28|.
TGTGCCAGCAGTTCCTTTTCTGACCGATTACGTGGCTATGGCTACACCTTC
CASSSFSDRLRGYGYTF
>TRBD1|TRBJ2-5|TRBV2|.
TGTGCCAGCAGTGAGGACAGGGAGACCCAGTACTTC
CASSEDRETQYF
>.|TRBJ2-7|TRBV28|.
TGTGCCAGCAGTATGGGGCCAGCCTACGAGCAGTACTTC
CASSMGPAYEQYF
>.|TRBJ1-2|TRBV4-3|once
TGCGCCAGCAGCCAAGTCTTCGGGGGCGCGGATGGCTACACCTTC
CASSQVFGGADGYTF
>.|TRBJ2-2|TRBV6-5|.
TGTGCCAGCAGTTTCGGCAGGGGGAACACCGGGGAGCTGTTTTTT
CASSFGRGNTGELFF
>TRBD2|TRBJ2-1|TRBV7-9|.
TGTGCCAGCAGCTTTGTTACTAGCGGAGCGGGTGAGCAGTTCTTC
CASSFVTSGAGEQFF
>TRBD2|TRBJ2-7|TRBV7-2|.
TGTGCCAGCAGCTTAGCAACTAGCGGGAGCCGCTACGAGCAGTACTTC
CASSLATSGSRYEQYF
>.|TRBJ2-7|TRBV21-1|.
TGTGCCAGCAGCAACGGACAGGGTGAATCCTACGAGCAGTACTTC
CASSNGQGESYEQYF
>TRBD1|TRBJ1-4|TRBV27|.
TGTGCCAGCAGCAGTACAGGGGTAACAACTAATGAAAAACTGTTTTTT
CASSSTGVTTNEKLFF
>.|TRBJ1-2|TRBV2|.
TGTGCCAAAACGCAGACTACAGGGAATACTAACTATGGCTACACCTTC
CAKTQTTGNTNYGYTF
>.|TRBJ2-2|TRBV19|.
TGTGCCAGCCAGGATCGGGCTCTATCAACCGGGGAGCTGTTTTTT
CASQDRALSTGELFF
>TRBD1|TRBJ2-1|TRBV6-5|.
TGTGCCAGCAGTTCCCGACAGGGCCGGATCAATGAGCAGTTCTTC
CASSSRQGRINEQFF
>.|TRBJ2-2|TRBV28|.
TGTGCCAGCAGTTTCGCCACCGGGGAGCTGTTTTTT
CASSFATGELFF
>.|TRBJ2-6|TRBV11-2|.
TGTGCCAGCAGCCCAGGGGGGGCCGGGGCCAACGTCCTGACTTTC
CASSPGGAGANVLTF
>.|TRBJ1-3|TRBV9|.
TGTGCCAGCAGCGGGACATTCAGCTCTGGAAACACCATATATTTT
CASSGTFSSGNTIYF
>.|TRBJ1-1|TRBV28|.
TGTGCCAGCAGTTTAAGCCTCGGGGCTTTCTTT
CASSLSLGAFF
>TRBD1|TRBJ1-4|TRBV28|.
TGTGCCAGCAGTTTATCCTGGGACAGGGTTGCAACTAATGAAAAACTGTTTTTT
CASSLSWDRVATNEKLFF
>.|TRBJ1-2|TRBV28|.
TGTGCCAGCAGTTTAGGTTACCGACTGAGGAACTATGGCTACACCTTC
CASSLGYRLRNYGYTF
>.|TRBJ2-2|TRBV28|.
TGTGCCAGTTCCGCGTTTAGCAGCCGGGGCACCGGGGAGCTGTTTTTT
CASSAFSSRGTGELFF
>.|TRBJ2-5|TRBV7-9|.
TGTGCCAGCAGCTTAGAAGGGGTGGAGACCCAGTACTTC
CASSLEGVETQYF
>.|TRBJ2-5|TRBV11-2|.
TGTGCCAGCAGCTTAGATATGGGGTCGGAGACCCAGTACTTC
CASSLDMGSETQYF
>.|TRBJ1-1|TRBV6-1|once
TGTGCCAGCAGTGAAGCTGTTTGGGCCGCGGGCGCTTTCTTT
CASSEAVWAAGAFF
>TRBD2|TRBJ2-5|TRBV7-9|.
TGTGCCAGCAGCTCTCCCCTAGCGGGAGAGACCCAGTACTTC
CASSSPLAGETQYF
>TRBD1|TRBJ2-2|TRBV5-1|.
TGCGCCAGCAAACAGGGGACCGGCGGGGAGCTGTTTTTT
CASKQGTGGELFF
>.|TRBJ2-1|TRBV5-4|.
TGTGCCAGCAGCTTGTTGTCGGGTATACAGTTCTTC
CASSLLSGIQFF
>.|TRBJ1-5|TRBV28|.
TGTGCCAGCCTCCTTGGGAGTCAGCCCCAGCATTTT
CASLLGSQPQHF
>.|TRBJ2-3|TRBV5-1|.
TGCGCCAGCAGCTTGAACATCCCCAGCGGAGATACGCAGTATTTT
CASSLNIPSGDTQYF
>.|TRBJ2-2|TRBV25-1|.
TGTGCCAGCAGTGAACCGGGATCCAACACCGGGGAGCTGTTTTTT
CASSEPGSNTGELFF
>.|TRBJ1-1|TRBV29-1|.
TGCAGCGCCGAGGGCCAGATGAACACTGAAGCTTTCTTT
CSAEGQMNTEAFF
>.|TRBJ1-2|TRBV6-6|.
TGTGCCAGCAGTTACTCGAGCGGTAGGGAGTGGTACGGCTACACCTTC
CASSYSSGREWYGYTF
>.|TRBJ2-5|TRBV28|.
TGTGCCAGCAGTCCGAGTTACAGGGTGGGGACCCAGTACTTC
CASSPSYRVGTQYF
>.|TRBJ2-1|TRBV19|once
TGTGCCAGTAGCACCCTCTACAATGAGCAGTTCTTC
CASSTLYNEQFF
>TRBD1|TRBJ1-5|TRBV5-6|.
TGTGCCAGCAGCCCCGGGACAGGGGCAAATCAGCCCCAGCATTTT
CASSPGTGANQPQHF
>.|TRBJ2-5|TRBV11-3|.
TGTGCCAGCAGCGATTGGCACGAAGAGACCCAGTACTTC
CASSDWHEETQYF
>.|TRBJ2-7|TRBV5-4|.
TGTGCCAGCAGCCCGGGGCTGACCTACTCCTACGAGCAGTACTTC
CASSPGLTYSYEQYF